This T cell receptor beta chain was profiled in a study of T-cell reconstitution after alpha-beta-depleted transplantation in children. Study findings and constraints: Reportedly, roughly two months post-transplant, alpha-beta T cells arose from several hundred expanded graft clones. A year had passed since transplant, and T-cell counts and diversity by then came mostly from newly produced T cells. For some patients, TCRbeta diversity was high at day 60 because of recipient T cells and thymic progenitors that survived.

A word on this clonotype: Its antigen is unidentified.

The V end lost 2 bases, the J end lost 4 bases, and 12 bases lay between the germline ends. This CDR3 is built from 13 residues. Germline V CDR1 and CDR2: DFQATT, SNEGSKA (reference sequence). Preparation of the TCRbeta library involved a method that used unique molecular identifiers. TCRdb reprocessed the PCR reads via MiXCR and lists one record per CDR3 protein. The sample has approximately 1,000,000 distinct CDR3 sequences, roughly 29% seen once. The TCR originated in a boy in the first two years of life who had a stem cell transplant for SCID, so the T cells may come from the graft donor. This specimen was PBMCs, mostly from graft donor cells, taken 360 days after TCRalphabeta/CD19-depleted stem cell transplant. The chain carries TRBV20-1 and TRBJ2-7; D may be TRBD1 (5 bases). The CDR3 region has the DNA TGCAGTGCTAGAAGGGGCTACACTTACGAGCAGTACTTC. It specifies CSARRGYTYEQYF.